This TCR beta chain was documented in a study of Ad26.COV2.S vaccination and SARS-CoV-2 variants. Only one count was recorded for this clone. Treatment reported: approximately 18 received Ad26.COV2.S at low or high dose, single or two shots; 5 received placebo; per-sample allocation not given. Collection of the samples took place on day 63 after the first injection of vaccine or placebo. Clones were sequenced by immunoSEQ multiplex PCR, and TCRdb holds only the in-frame ones, with some missing. The sample contains around 300,000 clones, almost 90% of which appear only once. CDR1 MNHEY and CDR2 SMNVEV come from the germline V gene (reference sequence). CDR3 length: 16 amino acids. The germline V and J ends were trimmed by 2 bases and 0 bases, with 8 bases remaining between them.

The gene calls are TRBV27 and TRBJ2-6, with D possibly TRBD1 on 5 matching bases. This receptor was obtained from a person aged 18 to 59 who received the Ad26.COV2.S COVID-19 vaccine or a placebo. Sequencing was performed on peripheral blood, taken in a trial of Ad26.COV2.S vaccine versus placebo. The DNA for the CDR3 is TGTGCCAGCAGTTTACAGGGATACTCTGGGGCCAACGTCCTGACTTTC. This codes for CASSLQGYSGANVLTF.